This T cell receptor (beta chain) emerged from a study of beta chain features in type 1 diabetes (dated by TCRdb to 2016 to 2018). In terms of the full investigation: Mean age, gender distribution, total cell number and subset yield were not different between patients and healthy donors. Across all samples, around 99 million sorted cells were examined, and cell number per subset correlated strongly with RNA yield. The study compared TCRB repertoires of sorted circulating CD4+ T cell subsets between recently diagnosed type 1 diabetes patients and matched healthy donors. Regulatory and stem cell-like memory subsets were isolated from only 8 patients and about eight healthy donors, whereas naive and central memory subsets came from all 28 donors.

Each donor gave one peripheral blood draw, roughly 0.12 L on average, collected into heparinised tubes. Naive, central memory, regulatory and stem cell-like memory CD4+ T cells were sorted on a BD FACSAria II using a panel including CD45RO, CCR7, CD25, CD127, CD95 and CD27. Purity was above 98% for every sorted population. PBMCs were isolated immediately by Lymphoprep density gradient centrifugation and stained directly without culture. Samples were stained and sorted in pairs, with one healthy donor and one patient per experiment, so that batch effects were minimized. All of the isolated RNA was reverse transcribed with the High Capacity cDNA Reverse Transcription Kit, so expressed TCRB transcripts were sequenced. Deep immunoSEQ sequencing was performed on naive, central memory and regulatory T cell samples, with an average of roughly 3.5 million total reads per sample. After sorted cells were lysed in RLT buffer, RNA was extracted with DNase-treated RNeasy Micro or Mini kits, with the choice depending on cell number. Each cell subset was processed on its own to prevent cross-contamination, while patient and healthy donor samples were processed together. The immunoSEQ multiplex PCR was used to amplify TCRB sequences from cDNA, yielding 87-bp fragments that span the CDR3 region. Amplicons were sequenced on the Illumina HiSeq platform. The authors' pipeline ran thus. Synthetic template baselines were used to correct PCR bias computationally, reads within Hamming distance 2 were collapsed, and singletons that could not be merged were discarded. Reads were aligned against IMGT to assign V, D and J genes, CDR3 length and insertions or deletions at six rearrangement sites. Within each subset, clonotype counts were normalized to sorted cell number, after which true diversity and Gini coefficients were computed with the tcR R package. The overlap coefficient, calculated on TCRB nucleotide sequences, was used to quantify repertoire sharing. As a proxy for the pre-selection repertoire, out-of-frame TCRB sequences from naive cells were analyzed. TCRdb's version of the immuneACCESS table is confined to in-frame rearrangements and falls short of the full clone set. An unresolved V gene accounts for under half of the shortfall where checked; the remainder is of unknown origin. That table supplies the V and J calls and clone size; D and trimming were determined from the DNA. This sample gives hundreds of thousands of clones in total; around an eighth of them show up just once. The top ten hold 0.022% of the sample.

The paper as a whole reports these results and caveats: HLA sub-analyses involved small numbers of individuals, so any influence of HLA type on TCRB rearrangement remained unresolved. Fewer insertions and more nucleotide deletions at VDJ recombination sites were observed in patients with type 1 diabetes, implying thymic rearrangement abnormalities. The naive, central memory and regulatory TCRB repertoires appeared to resemble one another more closely among patients than among healthy donors. PCR might favor shorter templates, but patient and control samples were amplified and corrected together, so any skew would affect both groups equally. Sequencing cDNA rather than genomic DNA could over-represent highly expressing activated cells, although activation and CD3 levels did not differ between groups. A moderate but significant shortening of TCRB CDR3 length was observed in type 1 diabetes patients in all four CD4+ subsets.

For this clone: The clone's antigen remains unknown. Per-base qualities were not stored, and no clone one base away is much larger.

Material: naive CD4+ T cells from blood. The cell subset or site label, read with the paper, signifies: true naive CD4+ T cells. This TCR derives from a young man with type 1 diabetes.

CDR3 protein: CASSEGEQGAYEQYF. At the DNA level, the sequence is TGTGCCAGCAGTGAAGGGGAACAGGGCGCCTACGAGCAGTACTTC. This sequence uses TRBV2 and TRBJ2-7; TRBD1 might be the D gene, on 6 matching bases. V loses 1 base of germline sequence and J loses 2 bases, and the interval between the two ends is 12 bases. CDR1 and CDR2 (SNHLY, FYNNEI) derive from the germline V gene. The CDR3 numbers 15 residues from cysteine through phenylalanine. Only the CDR3 portion is preserved as DNA: 45 bases, with reading frame beginning at the first base.